This T cell receptor (beta chain) was sequenced in a study of tumor-infiltrating lymphocytes in glioblastoma multiforme. General observations from the study: Only one glioblastoma patient had TCR and mutation analysis. The T cells in this sample were not sorted into functional subsets.

TCRB libraries came from RNA via three nested multiplex PCR rounds. No unique molecular identifiers were described for these TCRB libraries. TCRdb used MiXCR to reprocess the multiplex PCR reads, holding one entry per CDR3 protein. Of tens of thousands of distinct CDR3 sequences detected, roughly two thirds appear once; the ten largest clones hold roughly 33%. The CDR3 length is 13 residues. V dropped 6 bases and J dropped 3 bases, with 11 bases sitting between them. This clonotype was recorded many times. Antigen unknown. The J gene is TRBJ1-1, the V gene TRBV12-3 or TRBV12-4; unclear D gene. This clonotype was sampled from a male donor with glioblastoma. Material: brain tumor tissue. CDR3 sequence: CASRSDVYTEAFF. CDR3 coding DNA: TGTGCCAGCAGATCGGATGTCTACACTGAAGCTTTCTTT.